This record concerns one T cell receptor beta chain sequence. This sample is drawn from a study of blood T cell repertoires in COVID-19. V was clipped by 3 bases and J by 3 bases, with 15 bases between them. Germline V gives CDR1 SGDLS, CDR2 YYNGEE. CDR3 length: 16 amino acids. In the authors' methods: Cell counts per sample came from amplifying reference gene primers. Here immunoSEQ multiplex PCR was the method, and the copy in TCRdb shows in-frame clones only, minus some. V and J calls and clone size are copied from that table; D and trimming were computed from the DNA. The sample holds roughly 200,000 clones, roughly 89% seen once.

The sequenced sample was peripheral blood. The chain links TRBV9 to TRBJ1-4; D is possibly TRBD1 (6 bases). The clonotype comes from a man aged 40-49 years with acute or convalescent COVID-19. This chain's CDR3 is CASSAQQGAANEKLFF. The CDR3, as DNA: TGTGCCAGCAGCGCCCAACAGGGAGCAGCTAATGAAAAACTGTTTTTT.